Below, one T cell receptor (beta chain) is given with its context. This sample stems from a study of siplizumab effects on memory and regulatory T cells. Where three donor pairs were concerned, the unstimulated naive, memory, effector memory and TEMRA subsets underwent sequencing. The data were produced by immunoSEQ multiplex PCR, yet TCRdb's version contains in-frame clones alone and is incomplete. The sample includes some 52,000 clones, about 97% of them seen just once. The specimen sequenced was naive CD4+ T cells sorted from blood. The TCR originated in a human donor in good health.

This CDR3 is CASSQGRGGGKLFF. CDR3 bases: TGCGCCAGCAGCCAAGGAAGGGGCGGGGGAAAACTGTTTTTT. The chain recombines TRBV4-3 with TRBJ1-4; tentative D call: TRBD1 (5 bases). The CDR3 runs 14 residues. Germline V lookup: CDR1 LGHNA, CDR2 YSLEER. Trimming took 1 base from V and 10 from J, leaving 13 bases between them.